Here is one T cell receptor (beta chain) with its context. Its target is unknown. The entry originates in a study of T cells in Graves' hyperthyroidism and ophthalmopathy. Recently diagnosed hyperthyroidism of less than 2 months' duration affected patients aged 18 to 65. The source material, RNA transcripts, was used to amplify TCR beta CDR3 regions. HTBI primers were employed in a first-round RT-PCR of the TCR CDR3. TCRdb re-analysed the multiplex PCR reads in MiXCR, keeping a single row per CDR3 protein. The sample lists under 300,000 distinct CDR3 sequences, roughly 13% occurring once. Study findings and constraints: The authors' 13 V-J model separated ophthalmopathy from stable hyperthyroidism. The model predicted ophthalmopathy a median approximately 6.3 months before onset.

There are 13 residues in the CDR3. Trimming pared 0 bases from V and 5 bases from J, leaving 9 bases between. The V gene's germline CDR1 is SGHRS and CDR2 YFSETQ. The source of this sequence is a woman aged 40 to 50 with Graves' hyperthyroidism. The chain carries TRBV5-1 and TRBJ2-7, with D unresolved. The specimen was blood. CDR3 region: CASSLDEVDEQYF. CDR3 nucleotides: TGCGCCAGCAGCTTGGACGAGGTTGACGAGCAGTACTTC.